This TCR beta chain emerged from a study of blood T cell repertoires in COVID-19. About the research overall: The cDNA or gDNA used as material had been derived from T cells, B-cell-depleted T cells, or PBMCs.

Under the authors' procedure: Quantification of nucleated cells was approximated via reference gene primer amplification. Data came from immunoSEQ multiplex PCR; TCRdb stores just in-frame clones and leaves some out. V, J and clone size are those of that table, while D and trimming were read from the DNA. The table includes 99,000 or so clones, about nine tenths detected once. Unmatched junction bases numbered 6, after V lost 5 bases and J lost 2 bases. In germline, CDR1 is SQVTM, CDR2 ANQGSEA. This CDR3 spans 13 amino acids. The V and J genes are TRBV29-1 and TRBJ2-7; 7 bases are a match to TRBD1. Specimen: peripheral blood. The sequence derives from a man aged 50-59 years with acute or convalescent COVID-19. As DNA, the CDR3 is TGCAGCGTTCTCCCGGGACAGACCTACGAGCAGTACTTC. As protein: CSVLPGQTYEQYF.